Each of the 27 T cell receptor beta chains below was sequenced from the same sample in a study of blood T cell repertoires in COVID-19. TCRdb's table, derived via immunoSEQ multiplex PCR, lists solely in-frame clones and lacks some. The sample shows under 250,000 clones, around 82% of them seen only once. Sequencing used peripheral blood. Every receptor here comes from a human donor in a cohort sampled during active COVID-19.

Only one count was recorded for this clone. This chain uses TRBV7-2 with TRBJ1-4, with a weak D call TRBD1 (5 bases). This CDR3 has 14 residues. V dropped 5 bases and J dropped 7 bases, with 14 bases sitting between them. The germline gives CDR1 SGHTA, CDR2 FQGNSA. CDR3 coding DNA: TGTGCCAGCAGCAAGGTCACGGGGGGTGAAAAACTGTTTTTT. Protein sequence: CASSKVTGGEKLFF.

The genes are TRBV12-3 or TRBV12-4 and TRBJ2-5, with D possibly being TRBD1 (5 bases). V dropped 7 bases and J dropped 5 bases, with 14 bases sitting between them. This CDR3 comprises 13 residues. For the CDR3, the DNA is TGTGCCAGCACCGTCCGGACATTGGAGACCCAGTACTTC. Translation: CASTVRTLETQYF.

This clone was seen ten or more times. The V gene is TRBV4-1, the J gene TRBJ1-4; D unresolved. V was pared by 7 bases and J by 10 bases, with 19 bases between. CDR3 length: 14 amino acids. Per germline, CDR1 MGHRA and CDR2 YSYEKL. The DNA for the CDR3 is TGCGCCAGCACCTTCGCGGGCGGTTCCGGAAAACTGTTTTTT. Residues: CASTFAGGSGKLFF.

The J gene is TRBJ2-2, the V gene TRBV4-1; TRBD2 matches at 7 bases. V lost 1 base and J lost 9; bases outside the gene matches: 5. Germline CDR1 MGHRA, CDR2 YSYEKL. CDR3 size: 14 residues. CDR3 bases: TGCGCCAGCAGCCAAGGGGGAGCGGGGAGGGAGCTGTTTTTT. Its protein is CASSQGGAGRELFF.

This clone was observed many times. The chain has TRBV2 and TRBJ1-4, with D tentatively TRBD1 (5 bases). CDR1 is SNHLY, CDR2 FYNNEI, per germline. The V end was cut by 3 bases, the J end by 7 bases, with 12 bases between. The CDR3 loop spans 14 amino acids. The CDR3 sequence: CASSDRERVEKLFF. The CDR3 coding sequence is TGTGCCAGCAGTGACAGGGAAAGGGTTGAAAAACTGTTTTTT.

The CDR3 bases are TGTGCCAGCACCCTACTAGCGGAAGAGACCCAGTACTTC. This sequence encodes CASTLLAEETQYF. The chain couples TRBV3-1 (or the pseudogene TRBV3-2) to TRBJ2-5; 8 bases are a match to TRBD2. Trimming cost V 7 bases and J 3 bases; bases outside gene matches: 4. Germline V gene data show CDR1 as LGHDT and CDR2 as YNNKEL (reference sequence). The CDR3 has 13 residues.

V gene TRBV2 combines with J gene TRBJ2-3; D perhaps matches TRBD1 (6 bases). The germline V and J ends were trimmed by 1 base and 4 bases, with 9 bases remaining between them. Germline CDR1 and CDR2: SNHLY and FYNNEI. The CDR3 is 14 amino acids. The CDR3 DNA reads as TGTGCCAGCAGTGAAGTTCCAGGGGCAGATACGCAGTATTTT. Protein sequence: CASSEVPGADTQYF. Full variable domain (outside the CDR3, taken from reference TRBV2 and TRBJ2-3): EPEVTQTPSHQVTQMGQEVILRCVPISNHLYFYWYRQILGQKVEFLVSFYNNEISEKSEIFDDQFSVERPDGSNFTLKIRSTKLEDSAMYFCASSEVPGADTQYFGPGTRLTVL.

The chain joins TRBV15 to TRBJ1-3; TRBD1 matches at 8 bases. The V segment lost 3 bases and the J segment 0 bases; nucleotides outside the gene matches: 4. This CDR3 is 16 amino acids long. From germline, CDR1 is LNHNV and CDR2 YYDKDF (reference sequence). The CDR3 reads CATSRGQELSGNTIYF. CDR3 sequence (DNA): TGTGCCACCAGCAGGGGACAGGAACTCTCTGGAAACACCATATATTTT. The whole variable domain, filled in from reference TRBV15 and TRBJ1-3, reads DAMVIQNPRYQVTQFGKPVTLSCSQTLNHNVMYWYQQKSSQAPKLLFHYYDKDFNNEADTPDNFQSRRPNTSFCFLDIRSPGLGDTAMYLCATSRGQELSGNTIYFGEGSWLTVV.

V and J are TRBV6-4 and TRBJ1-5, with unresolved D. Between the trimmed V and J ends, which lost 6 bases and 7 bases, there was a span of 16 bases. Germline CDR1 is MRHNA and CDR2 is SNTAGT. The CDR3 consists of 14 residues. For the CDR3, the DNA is TGTGCCAGCAGCCCCGACATGAATGGCCAGCCCCAGCATTTT. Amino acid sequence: CASSPDMNGQPQHF.

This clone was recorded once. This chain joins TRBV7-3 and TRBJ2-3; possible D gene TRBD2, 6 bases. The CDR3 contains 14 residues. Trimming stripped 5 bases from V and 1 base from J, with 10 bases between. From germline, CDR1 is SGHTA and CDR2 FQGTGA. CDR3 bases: TGTGCCAGCAGCCCGGGACTCCGCACAGATACGCAGTATTTT. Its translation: CASSPGLRTDTQYF.

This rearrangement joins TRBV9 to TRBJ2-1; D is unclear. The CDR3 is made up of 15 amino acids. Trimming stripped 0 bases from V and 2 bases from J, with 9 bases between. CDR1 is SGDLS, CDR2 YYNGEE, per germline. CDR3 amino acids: CASSVALGAYNEQFF. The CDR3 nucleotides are TGTGCCAGCAGCGTAGCCCTGGGCGCCTACAATGAGCAGTTCTTC.

The CDR3 region is CASSLGDRGDSDTQYF. CDR3 nucleotides: TGTGCCAGCAGCTTAGGGGACAGGGGTGACTCAGATACGCAGTATTTT. This rearrangement joins TRBV7-9 to TRBJ2-3, with 10 bases identical to TRBD1. Trimming at V came to 1 base and at J to 4 bases, leaving 5 bases not matched to a gene. CDR3 size: 16 residues. Per germline, CDR1 SEHNR and CDR2 FQNEAQ (reference sequence).

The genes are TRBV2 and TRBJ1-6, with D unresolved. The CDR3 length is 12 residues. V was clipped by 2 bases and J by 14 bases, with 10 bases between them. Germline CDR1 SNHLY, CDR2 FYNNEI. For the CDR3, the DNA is TGTGCCAGCAGTGAACCCCAGAGGACCCTCCACTTT. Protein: CASSEPQRTLHF.

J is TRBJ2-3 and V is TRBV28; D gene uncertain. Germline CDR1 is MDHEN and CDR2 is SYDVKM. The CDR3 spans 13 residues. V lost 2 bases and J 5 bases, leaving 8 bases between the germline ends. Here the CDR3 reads CASSLIPRDTQYF. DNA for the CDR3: TGTGCCAGCAGTTTAATCCCTAGAGATACGCAGTATTTT. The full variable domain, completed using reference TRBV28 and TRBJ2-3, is DVKVTQSSRYLVKRTGEKVFLECVQDMDHENMFWYRQDPGLGLRLIYFSYDVKMKEKGDIPEGYSVSREKKERFSLILESASTNQTSMYLCASSLIPRDTQYFGPGTRLTVL.

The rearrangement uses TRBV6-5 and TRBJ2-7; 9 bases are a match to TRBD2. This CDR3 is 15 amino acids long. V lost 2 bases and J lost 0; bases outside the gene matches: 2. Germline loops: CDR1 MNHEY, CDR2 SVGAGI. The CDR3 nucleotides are TGTGCCAGCAGTTACCTAGCGGGGAGCTCCTACGAGCAGTACTTC. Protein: CASSYLAGSSYEQYF.

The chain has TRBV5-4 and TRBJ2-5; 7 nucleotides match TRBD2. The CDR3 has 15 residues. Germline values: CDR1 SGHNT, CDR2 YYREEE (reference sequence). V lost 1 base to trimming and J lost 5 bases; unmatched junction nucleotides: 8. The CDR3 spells CASSLPSGELETQYF. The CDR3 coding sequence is TGTGCCAGCAGCTTGCCCAGCGGGGAATTGGAGACCCAGTACTTC.

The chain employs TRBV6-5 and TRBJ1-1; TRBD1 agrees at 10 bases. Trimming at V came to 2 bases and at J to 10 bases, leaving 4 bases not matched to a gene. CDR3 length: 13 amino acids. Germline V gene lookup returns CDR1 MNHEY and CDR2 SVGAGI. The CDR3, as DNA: TGTGCCAGCAGTTACCGAAGGGACAGGGGAGCTTTCTTT. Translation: CASSYRRDRGAFF.

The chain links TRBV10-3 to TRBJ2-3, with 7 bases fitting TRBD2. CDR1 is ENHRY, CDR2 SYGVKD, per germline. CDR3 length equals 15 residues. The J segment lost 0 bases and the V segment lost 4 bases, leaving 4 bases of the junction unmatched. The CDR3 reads CAISVLAESTDTQYF. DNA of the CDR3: TGTGCCATCAGTGTCCTAGCGGAGAGCACAGATACGCAGTATTTT.

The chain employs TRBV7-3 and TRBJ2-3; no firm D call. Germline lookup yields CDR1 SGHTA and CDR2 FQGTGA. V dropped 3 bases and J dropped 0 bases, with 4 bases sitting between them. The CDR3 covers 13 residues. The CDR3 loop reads CASSFVSTDTQYF. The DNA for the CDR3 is TGTGCCAGCAGCTTCGTTAGCACAGATACGCAGTATTTT.

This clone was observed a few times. Here the CDR3 DNA reads TGTGCCAGCAGTTTAGATGGGCTCTTGAACACTGAAGCTTTCTTT. Protein sequence: CASSLDGLLNTEAFF. V gene TRBV27 combines with J gene TRBJ1-1; D call uncertain. The germline V gene encodes CDR1 MNHEY and CDR2 SMNVEV (reference sequence). V lost 2 bases and J lost 0, with 10 bases in between. The CDR3 contains 15 residues.

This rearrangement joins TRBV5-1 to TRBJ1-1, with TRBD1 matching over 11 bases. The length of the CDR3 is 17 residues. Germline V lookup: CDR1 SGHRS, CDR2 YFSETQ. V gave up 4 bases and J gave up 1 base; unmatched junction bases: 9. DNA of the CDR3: TGCGCCAGCAGCCCCGGACAGGGGGCGGCCCAGAACACTGAAGCTTTCTTT. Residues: CASSPGQGAAQNTEAFF.

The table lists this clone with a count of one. The DNA of the CDR3 is TGCAGTGCTAGTTCCCCTAGCTCTGGAAACACCATATATTTT. Residues: CSASSPSSGNTIYF. This chain joins TRBV20-1 and TRBJ1-3; D unclear. Trimming left V 3 bases short and J 0 bases short, with 9 bases between. CDR3 length equals 14 residues. The germline CDR1 and CDR2 sequences are DFQATT and SNEGSKA (reference sequence).

The CDR3 DNA reads TGTGCCAGCAGTGAGCGGGACTTTGGCTACACCTTC. As protein: CASSERDFGYTF. The rearrangement uses TRBV2 and TRBJ1-2, with D possibly TRBD1 on 5 matching bases. Trimming removed 3 bases at V and 7 bases at J, with 9 bases between. This CDR3 is 12 amino acids long. Germline CDR1 SNHLY, CDR2 FYNNEI. Full variable domain (missing parts from reference TRBV2 and TRBJ1-2): EPEVTQTPSHQVTQMGQEVILRCVPISNHLYFYWYRQILGQKVEFLVSFYNNEISEKSEIFDDQFSVERPDGSNFTLKIRSTKLEDSAMYFCASSERDFGYTFGSGTRLTVV.

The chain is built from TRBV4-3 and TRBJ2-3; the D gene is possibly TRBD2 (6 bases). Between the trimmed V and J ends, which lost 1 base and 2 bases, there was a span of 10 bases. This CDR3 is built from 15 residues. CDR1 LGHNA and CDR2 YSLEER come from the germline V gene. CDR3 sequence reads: CASSQVRGATDTQYF. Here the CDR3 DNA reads TGCGCCAGCAGCCAAGTGCGCGGGGCCACAGATACGCAGTATTTT.

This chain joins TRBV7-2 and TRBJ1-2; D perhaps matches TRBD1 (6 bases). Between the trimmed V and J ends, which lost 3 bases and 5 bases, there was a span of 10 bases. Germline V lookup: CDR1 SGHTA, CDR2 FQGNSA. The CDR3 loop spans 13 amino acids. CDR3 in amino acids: CASSFRTEYGYTF. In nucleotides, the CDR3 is TGTGCCAGCAGCTTTCGGACAGAGTATGGCTACACCTTC.

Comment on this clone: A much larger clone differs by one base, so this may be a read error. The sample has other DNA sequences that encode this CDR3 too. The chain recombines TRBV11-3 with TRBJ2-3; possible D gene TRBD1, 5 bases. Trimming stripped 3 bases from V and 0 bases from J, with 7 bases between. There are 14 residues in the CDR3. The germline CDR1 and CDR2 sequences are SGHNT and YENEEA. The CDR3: CASSFGASTDTQYF. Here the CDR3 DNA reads TGTGCCAGCAGCTTTGGGGCTAGCACAGATACGCAGTATTTT.

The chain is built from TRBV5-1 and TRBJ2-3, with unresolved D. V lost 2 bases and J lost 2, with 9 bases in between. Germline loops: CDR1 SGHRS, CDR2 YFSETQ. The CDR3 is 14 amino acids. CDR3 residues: CASSFPRDTDTQYF. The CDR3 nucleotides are TGCGCCAGCAGCTTCCCACGAGACACAGATACGCAGTATTTT. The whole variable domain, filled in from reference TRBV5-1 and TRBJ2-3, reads KAGVTQTPRYLIKTRGQQVTLSCSPISGHRSVSWYQQTPGQGLQFLFEYFSETQRNKGNFPGRFSGRQFSNSRSEMNVSTLELGDSALYLCASSFPRDTDTQYFGPGTRLTVL.